This T cell receptor (beta chain) derives from a study of cytomegalovirus exposure and HLA in healthy donors. The CDR3 is 16 amino acids. Unmatched junction bases numbered 4, after V lost 0 bases and J lost 5 bases. Per germline, CDR1 SGDLS and CDR2 YYNGEE. Amplification used 60 Vbeta primers and 13 Jbeta primers. Profiled with immunoSEQ multiplex PCR; TCRdb holds only in-frame clones, not every one. The repertoire holds some 130,000 clones, with around 85% as singletons. This clone was detected once. The V and J genes are TRBV9 and TRBJ2-1; TRBD1 matches 11 bases. This clonotype originated in a woman aged 30 to 39 in good health and CMV-seropositive. The sample taken for sequencing was PBMCs. DNA of the CDR3: TGTGCCAGCAGCGTAGCGGGGACAGGGGGGCACAATGAGCAGTTCTTC. Protein sequence: CASSVAGTGGHNEQFF. The whole variable domain, remainder taken from reference TRBV9 and TRBJ2-1, is DSGVTQTPKHLITATGQRVTLRCSPRSGDLSVYWYQQSLDQGLQFLIQYYNGEERAKGNILERFSAQQFPDLHSELNLSSLELGDSALYFCASSVAGTGGHNEQFFGPGTRLTVL.